This entry lists 14 T cell receptor beta chains sequenced from one sample in a study of T cell changes during pregnancy in multiple sclerosis. This table comes from immunoSEQ multiplex PCR, and its TCRdb copy is limited to in-frame clones, with some not included. The table has around 100,000 clones, approximately 90% seen once. The sequencing here drew on peripheral blood, taken in the third trimester of pregnancy. These receptors were collected from a female donor with multiple sclerosis, enrolled in a pregnancy study.

This clone has just one count. Here the CDR3 DNA reads TGTGCCACCAGCAGAGATGTCGGGGGGCAGTCACCCCTCCACTTT. This sequence encodes CATSRDVGGQSPLHF. The chain is built from TRBV15 and TRBJ1-6; the D gene is possibly TRBD1 (6 bases). Trimming stripped 0 bases from V and 10 bases from J, with 13 bases between. The CDR3 contains 15 residues. CDR1 and CDR2 (germline): LNHNV, YYDKDF (reference sequence). The variable domain in full, completed from reference TRBV15 and TRBJ1-6, reads DAMVIQNPRYQVTQFGKPVTLSCSQTLNHNVMYWYQQKSSQAPKLLFHYYDKDFNNEADTPDNFQSRRPNTSFCFLDIRSPGLGDTAMYLCATSRDVGGQSPLHFGNGTRLTVT.

This clone was picked up one time. V is TRBV30 and J is TRBJ2-2; D remains unclear. The germline V gene encodes CDR1 GTSNPN and CDR2 SVGIG (reference sequence). This CDR3 is 15 amino acids long. V lost 3 bases to trimming and J lost 0 bases, with 11 bases between them. The CDR3 nucleotides are TGTGCCTGGAGCGGGTTCCGGGCGAACACCGGGGAGCTGTTTTTT. This sequence encodes CAWSGFRANTGELFF. The variable domain in full, completed from reference TRBV30 and TRBJ2-2, reads SQTIHQWPATLVQPVGSPLSLECTVEGTSNPNLYWYRQAAGRGLQLLFYSVGIGQISSEVPQNLSASRPQDRQFILSSKKLLLSDSGFYLCAWSGFRANTGELFFGEGSRLTVL.

This clone was picked up a small number of times. This chain links TRBV2 with TRBJ1-1, with D possibly matching TRBD1 (6 bases). This CDR3 spans 13 amino acids. The germline V and J ends were trimmed by 6 bases and 2 bases, with 10 bases remaining between them. Germline values: CDR1 SNHLY, CDR2 FYNNEI. CDR3 in DNA: TGTGCCAGCAGACAGGGTTTAAACACTGAAGCTTTCTTT. Its protein product is CASRQGLNTEAFF.

The chain couples TRBV4-2 to TRBJ1-4; D possibly corresponds to TRBD1 (6 bases). Germline CDR1 and CDR2: LGHNA and YNFKEQ. Deletions cut 0 bases from V and 5 bases from J, with 16 bases between. CDR3 size: 17 residues. CDR3 region: CASSQEWSGTPNEKLFF. The CDR3 coding sequence is TGTGCCAGCAGCCAAGAGTGGTCGGGGACACCAAATGAAAAACTGTTTTTT.

The chain is built from TRBV30 and TRBJ1-1, with no clear D. Germline V gene sequence: CDR1 GTSNPN, CDR2 SVGIG (reference sequence). The CDR3 spans 12 residues. Deletions cut 1 base from V and 4 bases from J, with 7 bases between. The CDR3 DNA reads as TGTGCCTGGAGTGATGCTAGCACTGAAGCTTTCTTT. Translating it yields CAWSDASTEAFF.

This clone was detected once. V is TRBV7-6 and J is TRBJ2-2, with D possibly matching TRBD2 (5 bases). This CDR3 comprises 16 residues. Trimming removed 2 bases from V and 1 base from J, with 11 bases in between. From germline, CDR1 is SGHVS and CDR2 FNYEAQ. Here the CDR3 reads CASSLLREMNTGELFF. The CDR3 DNA reads TGTGCCAGCAGCTTACTGAGGGAGATGAACACCGGGGAGCTGTTTTTT.

The chain has TRBV5-5 and TRBJ2-3; a possible D gene is TRBD2 (5 bases). With 4 bases removed from V and 0 bases from J, the gap between germline ends came to 12 bases. Germline loops: CDR1 SGHKS, CDR2 YYEKEE (reference sequence). The CDR3 is 15 residues long. This CDR3 reads CASSKLAASTDTQYF. The CDR3 region has the DNA TGTGCCAGCAGCAAGCTAGCTGCTAGCACAGATACGCAGTATTTT.

The chain carries TRBV5-1 and TRBJ2-3; D perhaps matches TRBD2 (6 bases). This CDR3 comprises 16 residues. The germline V gene encodes CDR1 SGHRS and CDR2 YFSETQ. The V end lost 4 bases, the J end lost 0 bases, and 15 bases lay between the germline ends. The CDR3 protein is CASSVEGRTSTDTQYF. The CDR3 coding sequence is TGCGCCAGCAGCGTGGAGGGGCGAACTAGCACAGATACGCAGTATTTT.

V and J are TRBV27 and TRBJ1-1, with D possibly TRBD1 on 6 matching bases. Germline CDR1 reads MNHEY; CDR2 reads SMNVEV (reference sequence). The CDR3 is 14 amino acids. V was pared by 7 bases and J by 0 bases, with 12 bases between. The CDR3 here is CASNRAGMNTEAFF. The DNA of the CDR3 is TGTGCCAGCAACAGGGCTGGGATGAACACTGAAGCTTTCTTT.

The rearrangement links TRBV18 to TRBJ1-2; TRBD1 matches at 12 bases. CDR3 size: 15 residues. CDR1 and CDR2 from the germline V gene are KGHSH and LQKENI. V shed 4 bases and J 5 bases; nucleotides not matched to a gene: 5. The CDR3 DNA reads TGTGCCAGCTCACGAAGGGGACAGGGGGCGTATGGCTACACCTTC. This sequence encodes CASSRRGQGAYGYTF.

This chain connects TRBV7-3 to TRBJ2-3, with 7 bases aligning to TRBD2. Germline CDR1 and CDR2: SGHTA and FQGTGA. V shed 2 bases, J shed 2 bases, and the junction held 4 bases outside the gene matches. This CDR3 comprises 15 residues. CDR3 residues: CASSLGGSFTDTQYF. For the CDR3, the DNA is TGTGCCAGCAGCTTAGGCGGGAGTTTCACAGATACGCAGTATTTT.

This clone was detected only once. The CDR3 sequence: CASSLVGGPGGTEAFF. The CDR3 DNA reads as TGCGCCAGCAGCTTGGTGGGGGGGCCGGGGGGCACTGAAGCTTTCTTT. The chain is built from TRBV5-1 and TRBJ1-1; D perhaps matches TRBD1 (6 bases). CDR1 and CDR2 (germline): SGHRS, YFSETQ. The CDR3 is 16 residues long. Trimming pared 0 bases from V and 4 bases from J, leaving 16 bases between.

The chain has TRBV30 and TRBJ2-7; the match to TRBD2 covers 8 bases. J was trimmed by 4 bases and V by 3 bases; bases with no gene match: 8. Germline CDR1 reads GTSNPN; CDR2 reads SVGIG (reference sequence). The CDR3 covers 14 residues. The CDR3 is CAWRPGTSFYEQYF. CDR3 nucleotides: TGTGCCTGGAGGCCCGGGACTAGTTTTTACGAGCAGTACTTC.

The rearrangement links TRBV5-1 to TRBJ2-1; D might be TRBD2 (6 bases). From germline, CDR1 is SGHRS and CDR2 YFSETQ. The CDR3 is made up of 13 amino acids. The V gene lost 6 bases and the J gene lost 3 bases, with 10 bases spanning the gap. CDR3 sequence: CASKWGVYNEQFF. DNA for the CDR3: TGCGCCAGCAAGTGGGGGGTCTACAATGAGCAGTTCTTC.